A selection of T cell receptor beta chains follows, all from one sample in a study of blood T cell repertoires in COVID-19. Assay: immunoSEQ multiplex PCR; the TCRdb copy retains only in-frame clones and omits some. The sample has about 480,000 clones; around 89% are singletons. The sequenced material came from PBMCs or T cells enriched from blood (not recorded which). These receptors originate from a woman aged 40 to 50 who had recovered from COVID-19. CDR3s include the opening cysteine and the closing phenylalanine or tryptophan. The D gene is left open where the match is weak. Not every row has a clone size; where given, it reads once, few, many or a size class.

abundance | d_gene | j_gene | len | v_gene | CDR3aa | CDR3nt
once | - | TRBJ2-7 | 13 | TRBV27 | CASSATGPYEQYF | TGTGCCAGCAGCGCGACAGGCCCCTACGAGCAGTACTTC
- | TRBD2 | TRBJ2-1 | 14 | TRBV4-2 | CASSQLAGGNEQFF | TGTGCCAGCAGCCAGTTAGCGGGAGGCAATGAGCAGTTCTTC
- | - | TRBJ1-2 | 10 | TRBV20-1 | CSAREGGYTF | TGCAGTGCCCGGGAGGGTGGCTACACCTTC
few | - | TRBJ1-3 | 14 | TRBV18 | CASTRTVSGNTIYF | TGTGCCAGCACAAGGACAGTTTCCGGAAACACCATATATTTT
- | TRBD2 | TRBJ2-1 | 16 | TRBV6-2/TRBV6-3 | CASSYSIAGGRNEQFF | TGTGCCAGCAGTTACTCGATCGCGGGAGGCAGGAATGAGCAGTTCTTC
- | TRBD2 | TRBJ2-2 | 15 | TRBV5-1 | CASSPGLAVTGELFF | TGCGCCAGCAGCCCGGGACTAGCGGTGACCGGGGAGCTGTTTTTT
- | - | TRBJ1-1 | 17 | TRBV7-9 | CASSLTEGGYMNTEAFF | TGTGCCAGCAGCTTAACGGAGGGCGGCTACATGAACACTGAAGCTTTCTTT
- | - | TRBJ1-3 | 16 | TRBV2 | CASSYWDKIRGNTIYF | TGTGCCAGCAGCTACTGGGACAAGATACGAGGAAACACCATATATTTT
- | - | TRBJ2-3 | 13 | TRBV4-2 | CASSQEQGATQYF | TGTGCCAGCAGCCAAGAACAGGGCGCGACGCAGTATTTT
- | TRBD2 | TRBJ2-7 | 16 | TRBV10-3 | CAITEALAGASYEQYF | TGTGCCATCACCGAGGCGCTAGCGGGTGCTTCCTACGAGCAGTACTTC
- | - | TRBJ2-5 | 14 | TRBV10-1 | CASSEGAGPGTQYF | TGCGCCAGCAGTGAGGGGGCAGGCCCCGGGACCCAGTACTTC
once | - | TRBJ2-7 | 13 | TRBV28 | CASSRGLYYEQYF | TGTGCCAGCAGCCGTGGACTATACTACGAGCAGTACTTC
once | TRBD2 | TRBJ2-1 | 16 | TRBV4-2 | CASSQGAGGFYNEQFF | TGTGCCAGCAGCCAAGGGGCGGGAGGCTTCTACAATGAGCAGTTCTTC
- | TRBD1 | TRBJ1-2 | 19 | TRBV3-1/TRBV3-2 | CASSQPTMGTGRYSYGYTF | TGTGCCAGCAGCCAGCCAACAATGGGGACAGGGAGGTACTCCTATGGCTACACCTTC
- | TRBD1 | TRBJ1-6 | 15 | TRBV11-2 | CASSLRDRGNSPLHF | TGTGCCAGCAGCTTGCGGGACAGGGGCAATTCACCCCTCCACTTT
- | - | TRBJ2-7 | 18 | TRBV5-4 | CASSLGGTGTLAGYEQYF | TGTGCCAGCAGCTTGGGGGGGACAGGGACCCTAGCGGGCTACGAGCAGTACTTC
- | - | TRBJ1-2 | 14 | TRBV6-2/TRBV6-3 | CASSSTTGDYGYTF | TGTGCCAGCAGTTCCACGACAGGAGACTATGGCTACACCTTC
- | - | TRBJ2-1 | 12 | TRBV7-2 | CASSLAYNEQFF | TGTGCCAGCAGCTTAGCGTATAATGAGCAGTTCTTC
- | - | TRBJ1-2 | 16 | TRBV7-8 | CASSWGGGTLNYGYTF | TGTGCCAGCAGCTGGGGGGGAGGGACGCTGAACTATGGCTACACCTTC
- | TRBD2 | TRBJ2-1 | 15 | TRBV7-2 | CASSLMLAGRNEQFF | TGTGCCAGCAGCTTAATGCTAGCGGGGAGGAATGAGCAGTTCTTC
- | TRBD1 | TRBJ1-5 | 15 | TRBV19 | CASSTGGTANQPQHF | TGTGCCAGTAGTACTGGGGGGACAGCCAATCAGCCCCAGCATTTT
- | - | TRBJ2-7 | 15 | TRBV19 | CASSMGDSVIYEQYF | TGTGCCAGTAGTATGGGCGACAGCGTGATCTACGAGCAGTACTTC
few | - | TRBJ1-2 | 17 | TRBV7-2 | CASSQRETWGVDYGYTF | TGTGCCAGCAGCCAACGGGAAACCTGGGGAGTGGACTATGGCTACACCTTC
- | TRBD2 | TRBJ2-1 | 18 | TRBV7-9 | CASSLALASGTFYNEQFF | TGTGCCAGCAGCTTAGCGTTGGCTAGCGGGACTTTCTACAATGAGCAGTTCTTC
- | TRBD1 | TRBJ1-2 | 13 | TRBV6-6 | CACGTGGREGYTF | TGTGCCTGCGGGACAGGGGGCCGGGAGGGCTACACCTTC
- | - | TRBJ2-7 | 14 | TRBV13 | CASSSGVGANEQYF | TGTGCCAGCAGCTCCGGTGTGGGGGCCAACGAGCAGTACTTC
- | - | TRBJ2-1 | 15 | TRBV7-6 | CASSLNSRPANEQFF | TGTGCCAGCAGCTTAAATTCGCGCCCAGCGAATGAGCAGTTCTTC
- | TRBD1 | TRBJ2-7 | 15 | TRBV13 | CASSLGQGVSYEQYF | TGTGCCAGCAGCTTAGGCCAGGGGGTCTCCTACGAGCAGTACTTC
- | - | TRBJ1-5 | 14 | TRBV12-5 | CASGLQGEGQPQHF | TGTGCTAGTGGCCTACAGGGAGAGGGTCAGCCCCAGCATTTT
- | - | TRBJ1-4 | 15 | TRBV9 | CASSARGGRGEKLFF | TGTGCCAGCAGCGCCAGGGGAGGGAGGGGTGAAAAACTGTTTTTT
- | - | TRBJ2-2 | 15 | TRBV5-1 | CASSLNPTNTGELFF | TGCGCCAGCAGCTTGAACCCTACTAACACCGGGGAGCTGTTTTTT
few | - | TRBJ1-2 | 12 | TRBV11-3 | CASSYGNYGYTF | TGTGCCAGCAGCTATGGCAATTATGGCTACACCTTC
once | TRBD1 | TRBJ1-5 | 14 | TRBV7-2 | CASSPGGAAQPQHF | TGTGCCAGCAGCCCAGGGGGCGCGGCTCAGCCCCAGCATTTT
- | - | TRBJ1-5 | 16 | TRBV7-9 | CASSLVAGTNNQPQHF | TGTGCCAGCAGCTTAGTCGCAGGGACAAACAATCAGCCCCAGCATTTT
- | - | TRBJ2-1 | 14 | TRBV29-1 | CSVEGVTGGAWQFF | TGCAGCGTTGAAGGTGTCACTGGGGGCGCGTGGCAGTTCTTC
- | - | TRBJ2-3 | 16 | TRBV18 | CASSPYTLSRTDTQYF | TGTGCCAGCTCACCATATACTCTGTCACGCACAGATACGCAGTATTTT
- | - | TRBJ1-4 | 14 | TRBV18 | CASSPAGLGEKLFF | TGTGCCAGCTCACCAGCGGGACTGGGTGAAAAACTGTTTTTT
- | - | TRBJ2-6 | 19 | TRBV4-3 | CASSQDIGPTVSGANVLTF | TGCGCCAGCAGCCAAGATATCGGTCCTACAGTGTCTGGGGCCAACGTCCTGACTTTC
- | TRBD1 | TRBJ1-2 | 14 | TRBV29-1 | CSAGQGNANYGYTF | TGCAGCGCTGGACAGGGGAACGCTAACTATGGCTACACCTTC
- | - | TRBJ1-2 | 12 | TRBV2 | CASSEETYGYTF | TGTGCCAGCAGTGAGGAGACCTATGGCTACACCTTC
- | - | TRBJ1-2 | 13 | TRBV5-6 | CASSLVSVYGYTF | TGTGCCAGCAGCTTGGTTTCAGTCTATGGCTACACCTTC
- | TRBD2 | TRBJ2-7 | 16 | TRBV12-5 | CASGPGTSGRKSEQYF | TGTGCTAGTGGCCCAGGGACTAGCGGGAGGAAGAGCGAGCAGTACTTC
once | - | TRBJ1-1 | 14 | TRBV3-1/TRBV3-2 | CASSHQQGATEAFF | TGTGCCAGCAGCCACCAGCAGGGTGCCACTGAAGCTTTCTTT
- | - | TRBJ2-7 | 13 | TRBV19 | CASSVQGWAEQYF | TGTGCCAGTAGTGTACAGGGTTGGGCCGAGCAGTACTTC
- | TRBD2 | TRBJ2-3 | 14 | TRBV9 | CASSLGGVTDTQYF | TGTGCCAGCAGCTTGGGGGGGGTCACAGATACGCAGTATTTT
few | - | TRBJ2-1 | 15 | TRBV18 | CASSPPELVREEQFF | TGTGCCAGCTCACCACCTGAGTTAGTAAGAGAAGAGCAGTTCTTC
- | - | TRBJ1-3 | 17 | TRBV13 | CASSSETGLFSGNTIYF | TGTGCCAGCAGCTCGGAGACAGGTCTTTTCTCTGGAAACACCATATATTTT
- | TRBD1 | TRBJ1-1 | 14 | TRBV11-2 | CASSLGQANTEAFF | TGTGCCAGCAGCCTCGGACAGGCGAACACTGAAGCTTTCTTT
- | TRBD2 | TRBJ2-2 | 14 | TRBV10-2 | CASSERGEAGELFF | TGCGCCAGCAGTGAGCGGGGGGAGGCCGGGGAGCTGTTTTTT
- | - | TRBJ2-3 | 14 | TRBV19 | CASSIDQGGDTQYF | TGTGCCAGTAGTATCGATCAAGGGGGAGATACGCAGTATTTT
- | - | TRBJ1-5 | 15 | TRBV18 | CASSPGRGSNQPQHF | TGTGCCAGCTCACCGGGGAGGGGGAGCAATCAGCCCCAGCATTTT
once | - | TRBJ2-7 | 12 | TRBV12-3/TRBV12-4 | CASSLGTYEQYF | TGTGCCAGCAGTCTTGGCACCTACGAGCAGTACTTC
once | TRBD2 | TRBJ2-1 | 15 | TRBV24-1 | CATETGTSDYNEQFF | TGTGCCACAGAGACCGGGACTAGCGACTACAATGAGCAGTTCTTC